Presented here are 25 T cell receptor beta chains from one specimen sequenced in a study of T cell responses to AZD1222 COVID-19 vaccine. Sequenced by immunoSEQ multiplex PCR; TCRdb stores in-frame clones only, minus some. The sample carries around 140,000 clones, approximately 86% recorded once. Material: peripheral blood, obtained 28 days after the second AZD1222 dose. Receptors were obtained from an adult who received the AZD1222 COVID-19 vaccine.

V and J are TRBV27 and TRBJ1-2, with D tentatively TRBD1 (5 bases). CDR1 is MNHEY, CDR2 SMNVEV, per germline (reference sequence). CDR3 length: 15 residues. Trimming removed 5 bases at V and 5 bases at J, with 18 bases between. This chain's CDR3 is CASSPSPWGGYGYTF. The CDR3 DNA reads TGTGCCAGCAGTCCCTCCCCTTGGGGGGGGTATGGCTACACCTTC.

This chain uses TRBV5-4 with TRBJ1-6, with 8 positions matching TRBD1. The germline gives CDR1 SGHNT, CDR2 YYREEE (reference sequence). With 4 bases clipped from V and 7 bases from J, the junction kept 13 bases outside the gene matches. This CDR3 contains 17 residues. CDR3 nucleotide sequence: TGTGCCAGCAGCCCAGCTACAGGGGGTGACGGGAATTCACCCCTCCACTTT. This encodes CASSPATGGDGNSPLHF.

The chain joins TRBV6-1 to TRBJ2-3, with D perhaps TRBD1 or TRBD2 (6 bases each). Per the germline V gene, CDR1 is MNHNS and CDR2 is SASEGT. The CDR3 is 16 amino acids. The V and J ends lost 0 bases and 3 bases respectively, with 13 bases between them. The CDR3 DNA reads TGTGCCAGCAGTGAAGCGTGGCGGAGGGGGACAGATACGCAGTATTTT. It encodes CASSEAWRRGTDTQYF.

Of note for this clone: The sample contains more than one DNA sequence encoding this CDR3. The chain has TRBV6-5 and TRBJ2-2; D uncertain. Germline CDR1 reads MNHEY; CDR2 reads SVGAGI. Trimming removed 0 bases from V and 2 bases from J, with 7 bases in between. The CDR3 extends over 15 amino acids. The CDR3 DNA reads as TGTGCCAGCAGTTACTCGACTGGAAACACCGGGGAGCTGTTTTTT. Encoded protein: CASSYSTGNTGELFF.

The CDR3 loop reads CASRPGGLEPQHF. The CDR3 region has the DNA TGTGCCAGCAGGCCAGGGGGCTTGGAGCCCCAGCATTTT. The rearrangement joins TRBV6-5 to TRBJ1-5, with 8 bases aligning to TRBD1. The CDR3 runs to 13 residues. Germline V gene sequence: CDR1 MNHEY, CDR2 SVGAGI. Trimming took 6 bases from V and 8 from J; bases not matched to a gene: 6.

The chain links TRBV29-1 to TRBJ2-1; 9 bases are a match to TRBD1. Germline-derived CDR1 and CDR2 are SQVTM and ANQGSEA. The CDR3 covers 11 residues. The ends lost 5 bases at V and 12 bases at J; junction bases unmatched: 5. CDR3 sequence reads: CSVRQGDVQFF. The CDR3 DNA reads as TGCAGCGTTCGACAGGGGGATGTGCAGTTCTTC.

This clone was picked up a small number of times. The V gene is TRBV30, the J gene TRBJ2-2; 16 positions agree with TRBD2. Germline loops: CDR1 GTSNPN, CDR2 SVGIG (reference sequence). This CDR3 spans 19 amino acids. The J segment lost 5 bases and the V segment lost 2 bases, leaving 11 bases of the junction unmatched. The CDR3 spells CAWSSGQGLAGGRTGELFF. In DNA, the CDR3 is TGTGCCTGGAGTTCGGGTCAGGGACTAGCGGGAGGGAGGACCGGGGAGCTGTTTTTT.

The V gene is TRBV7-9, the J gene TRBJ2-2; 8 bases are a match to TRBD1. Germline CDR1 reads SEHNR; CDR2 reads FQNEAQ (reference sequence). The CDR3 length is 14 residues. The V segment lost 4 bases and the J segment 5 bases; nucleotides outside the gene matches: 3. This chain's CDR3 is CASSSGQGTGELFF. In DNA form, the CDR3 reads TGTGCCAGCAGCTCAGGACAGGGTACCGGGGAGCTGTTTTTT.

This clone showed up many times. The sample holds other DNA sequences that translate to the same CDR3. The DNA of the CDR3 is TGTGCCAGCAGCCCGCGACAGGCCTATTCCTACGAGCAGTACTTC. It translates to CASSPRQAYSYEQYF. The chain couples TRBV7-9 to TRBJ2-7; D might be TRBD1 (6 bases). Trimming pared 5 bases from V and 1 base from J, leaving 15 bases between. The V gene's germline CDR1 is SEHNR and CDR2 FQNEAQ (reference sequence). The CDR3 extends over 15 amino acids.

This clone was seen only a few times. The rearrangement joins TRBV6-6 to TRBJ1-5; tentatively, D is TRBD1 (6 bases). Germline CDR1 is MNHNY and CDR2 is SVGAGI (reference sequence). Trimming pared 4 bases from V and 7 bases from J, leaving 17 bases between. The CDR3 runs to 15 residues. For the CDR3, the DNA is TGTGCCAGCAGTTCCGGGACACCTGGGGGACAGCCCCAGCATTTT. It codes for CASSSGTPGGQPQHF.

V usage is TRBV5-1 and J usage is TRBJ2-2; D possibly matches TRBD1 or TRBD2 (5 bases each). Trimming took off 1 base at V and 4 bases at J, with 11 bases between the two ends. The CDR3 length is 15 residues. CDR1 and CDR2 (germline): SGHRS, YFSETQ. CDR3 region: CASSLSQGVTGELFF. In nucleotides, the CDR3 is TGCGCCAGCAGCTTGAGTCAGGGAGTCACCGGGGAGCTGTTTTTT.

The chain joins TRBV5-6 to TRBJ2-1; D possibly uses TRBD1 or TRBD2 (5 bases each). V shed 4 bases and J shed 7 bases, with 9 bases lying between them. Germline V gene sequence: CDR1 SGHDT, CDR2 YYEEEE. The CDR3 is 12 residues long. The CDR3 nucleotides are TGTGCCAGCAGCGGGGGTTGGAATGAGCAGTTCTTC. Residues: CASSGGWNEQFF.

The rearrangement links TRBV10-2 to TRBJ2-7; the match to TRBD2 covers 9 bases. This CDR3 comprises 15 residues. Looked up from germline, CDR1 is WSHSY and CDR2 is SAAADI. J lost 2 bases, V lost 7 bases, and 9 bases had no gene match. CDR3 residues: CASTQTSGGAYEQYF. The CDR3 nucleotides read TGCGCCAGCACCCAGACTAGCGGAGGGGCCTACGAGCAGTACTTC.

The chain links TRBV5-7 to TRBJ1-6; tentatively, D is TRBD1 (6 bases). TRBV5-7 is known as an ORF, though its function is uncertain. The CDR3 contains 14 residues. Trimming pared 4 bases from V and 8 bases from J, leaving 13 bases between. Here the CDR3 DNA reads TGTGCCAGCAGCCGACAGGTTAGGGATTCACCCCTCCACTTT. Residues: CASSRQVRDSPLHF.

J is TRBJ1-6 and V is TRBV27, with no clear D. The V gene's germline CDR1 is MNHEY and CDR2 SMNVEV (reference sequence). The CDR3 is 17 residues long. Between the trimmed V and J ends, which lost 3 bases and 6 bases, there was a span of 18 bases. The CDR3 region is CASSFRTGGLANSPLHF. In DNA form, the CDR3 reads TGTGCCAGCAGTTTTCGGACGGGAGGGCTCGCTAATTCACCCCTCCACTTT.

V and J are TRBV19 and TRBJ1-1, with D possibly being TRBD1 (5 bases). The CDR3 is 13 residues long. Germline V gives CDR1 LNHDA, CDR2 SQIVND (reference sequence). Trimming removed 0 bases from V and 8 bases from J, with 10 bases in between. CDR3 sequence (DNA): TGTGCCAGTAGTATAGATCGGGGCAGAGAAGCTTTCTTT. Protein: CASSIDRGREAFF.

The chain joins TRBV18 to TRBJ2-2; D is undetermined. Trimming cost V 4 bases and J 3 bases, with 15 bases left between them. From germline, CDR1 is KGHSH and CDR2 LQKENI. This CDR3 comprises 16 residues. The CDR3 is CASSLTAVTYTGELFF. DNA of the CDR3: TGTGCCAGCTCACTGACGGCGGTCACTTACACCGGGGAGCTGTTTTTT.

The J gene is TRBJ1-1, the V gene TRBV7-9; D unclear. This CDR3 comprises 13 residues. Germline CDR1 and CDR2: SEHNR and FQNEAQ (reference sequence). V lost 4 bases and J 5 bases, leaving 11 bases between the germline ends. The CDR3 loop is CASSYTAKTEAFF. The CDR3 DNA is TGTGCCAGCAGCTACACAGCGAAAACTGAAGCTTTCTTT.

The chain carries TRBV9 and TRBJ2-2; 12 bases fit TRBD1. The V segment lost 3 bases and the J segment 2 bases; nucleotides outside the gene matches: 2. This CDR3 spans 16 amino acids. Germline CDR1 reads SGDLS; CDR2 reads YYNGEE. CDR3 DNA sequence: TGTGCCAGCAGCGCCGGGACAGGGGGCAACACCGGGGAGCTGTTTTTT. Amino acids: CASSAGTGGNTGELFF.

The chain joins TRBV11-2 to TRBJ1-1; D not certain. The length of the CDR3 is 13 residues. The germline CDR1 and CDR2 sequences are SGHAT and FQNNGV. Between the trimmed V and J ends, which lost 7 bases and 3 bases, there was a span of 12 bases. CDR3 amino acids: CASKADTYTEAFF. In DNA, the CDR3 is TGTGCCAGCAAGGCAGATACTTACACTGAAGCTTTCTTT.

J is TRBJ1-2 and V is TRBV10-3; tentative D call: TRBD1 (5 bases). This CDR3 spans 15 amino acids. V dropped 4 bases and J dropped 4 bases, with 16 bases sitting between them. Germline V CDR1 and CDR2: ENHRY, SYGVKD. Here the CDR3 DNA reads TGTGCCATCAGTGTTGGGTCGACAGACGGCTATGGCTACACCTTC. Translated: CAISVGSTDGYGYTF.

This chain uses TRBV5-1 with TRBJ2-1; 8 bases fit TRBD2. J lost 3 bases, V lost 2 bases, and 7 bases had no gene match. The CDR3 covers 16 residues. Germline CDR1 is SGHRS and CDR2 is YFSETQ. The CDR3 DNA follows: TGCGCCAGCAGCTTATCCGGGACTAGTAACTACAATGAGCAGTTCTTC. Its protein is CASSLSGTSNYNEQFF.

This rearrangement joins TRBV3-1 (or the pseudogene TRBV3-2) to TRBJ2-5; the D gene is possibly TRBD2 (6 bases). Trimming took 1 base from V and 2 from J, leaving 11 bases between them. CDR1 and CDR2 (germline): LGHDT, YNNKEL (reference sequence). This CDR3 has 15 amino acids. CDR3 sequence reads: CASSQGRDWQETQYF. In DNA form, the CDR3 reads TGTGCCAGCAGCCAAGGGCGGGATTGGCAAGAGACCCAGTACTTC.

This chain connects TRBV5-4 to TRBJ2-7; 9 nucleotides align to TRBD2. The CDR3 contains 17 residues. CDR1 is SGHNT, CDR2 YYREEE, per germline (reference sequence). Unmatched junction bases numbered 11, after V lost 4 bases and J lost 0 bases. The CDR3 DNA sequence: TGTGCCAGCAGCCAGGGCGGGGGGGGCGGAAGCTCCTACGAGCAGTACTTC. Translating it yields CASSQGGGGGSSYEQYF.

The V gene is TRBV30, the J gene TRBJ1-2; 9 bases fit TRBD1. Looked up from germline, CDR1 is GTSNPN and CDR2 is SVGIG (reference sequence). The V gene end was trimmed by 3 bases and the J gene end by 9 bases; junction bases not matched to a gene: 11. This CDR3 is 14 amino acids long. Here the CDR3 DNA reads TGTGCCTGGAGGGAGGGGGGACAGGGACGAAGCTACACCTTC. Encoded protein: CAWREGGQGRSYTF.